Each of the 9 T cell receptor beta chains below was sequenced from the same sample in a study of PD-L1 blockade in urothelial cancer. Method: immunoSEQ multiplex PCR; TCRdb's copy keeps in-frame clones and lacks some. The table has about 15,000 clones, 88% seen once; the top ten hold roughly 15%. The sequenced sample was PBMCs, obtained around atezolizumab (anti-PD-L1) treatment. The source of these receptors is a man between 65 and 85 years old with urothelial cancer.

The V gene is TRBV7-6, the J gene TRBJ2-2, with 8 bases that match TRBD2. The junction had 6 bases not matched to a gene; V was cut back by 0 bases and J by 3 bases. CDR3 size: 17 residues. From germline, CDR1 is SGHVS and CDR2 FNYEAQ. The CDR3 loop reads CASSLAMAGGYTGELFF. Written as DNA, the CDR3 is TGTGCCAGCAGCTTAGCTATGGCGGGGGGATACACCGGGGAGCTGTTTTTT. The variable domain in full, completed from reference TRBV7-6 and TRBJ2-2, reads GAGVSQSPRYKVTKRGQDVALRCDPISGHVSLYWYRQALGQGPEFLTYFNYEAQQDKSGLPNDRFSAERPEGSISTLTIQRTEQRDSAMYRCASSLAMAGGYTGELFFGEGSRLTVL.

This chain links TRBV7-9 with TRBJ2-1, with D possibly being TRBD2 (6 bases). CDR3 length: 12 amino acids. Germline V gene lookup returns CDR1 SEHNR and CDR2 FQNEAQ (reference sequence). Trimming pared 3 bases from V and 9 bases from J, leaving 9 bases between. The CDR3 DNA follows: TGTGCCAGCAGCTTCGTGGGGGGTGAGCAGTTCTTC. This sequence encodes CASSFVGGEQFF.

CDR3 sequence reads: CATSRDRGQGNTIYF. CDR3 sequence (DNA): TGTGCCACCAGCAGAGATAGGGGACAGGGAAACACCATATATTTT. This chain joins TRBV15 and TRBJ1-3, with TRBD1 identical over 7 bases. The CDR3 is 15 residues long. V shed 0 bases and J 4 bases; nucleotides not matched to a gene: 3. Germline CDR1 LNHNV, CDR2 YYDKDF (reference sequence). The full variable domain, rest sourced from reference TRBV15 and TRBJ1-3, is DAMVIQNPRYQVTQFGKPVTLSCSQTLNHNVMYWYQQKSSQAPKLLFHYYDKDFNNEADTPDNFQSRRPNTSFCFLDIRSPGLGDTAMYLCATSRDRGQGNTIYFGEGSWLTVV.

The CDR3 region has the DNA TGTGCCACCAGCAGAGATATTGGCCAGCCCCAGCATTTT. Residues: CATSRDIGQPQHF. This chain connects TRBV15 to TRBJ1-5; D gene uncertain. The germline V gene has CDR1 LNHNV and CDR2 YYDKDF (reference sequence). The germline V and J ends were trimmed by 0 bases and 7 bases, with 7 bases remaining between them. The CDR3 covers 13 residues.

V and J are TRBV6-5 and TRBJ2-3; TRBD1 might be the D (6 bases). Germline-derived CDR1 and CDR2 are MNHEY and SVGAGI. Trimming took off 0 bases at V and 13 bases at J, with 20 bases between the two ends. The CDR3 is 15 residues long. For the CDR3, the DNA is TGTGCCAGCAGTTACTCGAAATCTTCCCGGACAGCAGAGTATTTT. Translation gives CASSYSKSSRTAEYF.

The chain carries TRBV6-5 and TRBJ1-1; the D gene is possibly TRBD1 (5 bases). Trimming left V 0 bases short and J 1 base short, with 6 bases between. The length of the CDR3 is 14 residues. Germline V lookup: CDR1 MNHEY, CDR2 SVGAGI. The CDR3 spells CASSYSTANTEAFF. The CDR3 DNA is TGTGCCAGCAGTTACTCGACAGCGAACACTGAAGCTTTCTTT.

The chain has TRBV5-5 and TRBJ1-5; D is uncertain. The CDR3 consists of 15 residues. The V end lost 8 bases, the J end lost 0 bases, and 15 bases lay between the germline ends. Germline V gene data show CDR1 as SGHKS and CDR2 as YYEKEE (reference sequence). CDR3 protein: CARDTGQSSNQPQHF. CDR3 in DNA: TGTGCCAGAGATACTGGGCAGTCTAGCAATCAGCCCCAGCATTTT. Full variable domain (missing parts from reference TRBV5-5 and TRBJ1-5): DAGVTQSPTHLIKTRGQQVTLRCSPISGHKSVSWYQQVLGQGPQFIFQYYEKEERGRGNFPDRFSARQFPNYSSELNVNALLLGDSALYLCARDTGQSSNQPQHFGDGTRLSIL.

The V gene is TRBV5-4, the J gene TRBJ1-2; maybe TRBD1 (5 bases). The CDR3 consists of 15 residues. The germline V and J ends were trimmed by 0 bases and 2 bases, with 11 bases remaining between them. Per the germline V gene, CDR1 is SGHNT and CDR2 is YYREEE (reference sequence). The CDR3 here is CASSLAVRVNYGYTF. In DNA form, the CDR3 reads TGTGCCAGCAGCTTGGCGGTCAGGGTGAACTATGGCTACACCTTC.

This chain links TRBV2 with TRBJ1-2, with D hard to call. Looked up from germline, CDR1 is SNHLY and CDR2 is FYNNEI. The CDR3 covers 12 residues. V lost 7 bases and J lost 0, with 6 bases in between. CDR3 residues: CASISANYGYTF. The CDR3, as DNA: TGTGCCAGCATTTCAGCTAACTATGGCTACACCTTC.